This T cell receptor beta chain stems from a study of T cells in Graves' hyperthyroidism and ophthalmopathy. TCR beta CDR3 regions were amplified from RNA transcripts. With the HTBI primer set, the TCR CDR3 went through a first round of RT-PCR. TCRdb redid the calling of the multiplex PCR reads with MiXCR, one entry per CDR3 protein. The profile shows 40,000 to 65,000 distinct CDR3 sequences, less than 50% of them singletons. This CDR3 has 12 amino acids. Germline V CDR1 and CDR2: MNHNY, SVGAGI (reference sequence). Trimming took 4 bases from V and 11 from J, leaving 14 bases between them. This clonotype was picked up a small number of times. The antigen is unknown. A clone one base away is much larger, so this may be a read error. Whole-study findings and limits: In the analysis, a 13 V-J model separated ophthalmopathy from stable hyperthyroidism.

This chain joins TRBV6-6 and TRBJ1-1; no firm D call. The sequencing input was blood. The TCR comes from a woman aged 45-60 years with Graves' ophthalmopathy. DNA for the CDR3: TGTGCCAGCAGTTCGTCAACCAGGCGCGCTTTCTTT. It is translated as CASSSSTRRAFF.